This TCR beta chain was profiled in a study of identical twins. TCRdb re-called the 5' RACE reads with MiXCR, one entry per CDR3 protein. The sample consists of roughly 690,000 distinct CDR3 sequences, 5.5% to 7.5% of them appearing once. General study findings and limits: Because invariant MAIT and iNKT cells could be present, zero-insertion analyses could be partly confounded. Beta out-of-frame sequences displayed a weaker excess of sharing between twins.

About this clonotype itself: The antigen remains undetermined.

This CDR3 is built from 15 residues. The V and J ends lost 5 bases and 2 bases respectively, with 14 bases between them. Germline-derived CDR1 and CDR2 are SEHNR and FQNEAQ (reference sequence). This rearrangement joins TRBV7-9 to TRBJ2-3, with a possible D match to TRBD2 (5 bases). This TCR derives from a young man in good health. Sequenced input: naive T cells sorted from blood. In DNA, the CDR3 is TGTGCCAGCAGCCCCCTGGGTAGCGTCACAGATACGCAGTATTTT. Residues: CASSPLGSVTDTQYF.